These 2 T cell receptor beta chains were all obtained from the same sample, sequenced in a study of blood T cell repertoires in COVID-19. Measured with immunoSEQ multiplex PCR; TCRdb has only the in-frame clones, and not every one. Of 200,000 to 250,000 clones listed, roughly 85% were seen once; the top ten hold more than 2%. The specimen was peripheral blood. All receptors come from a woman in her 70s with COVID-19, enrolled during active disease.

In this sample, this clone turned up a few times. This sequence joins TRBV29-1 and TRBJ1-2, with unresolved D. Deletions cut 2 bases from V and 5 bases from J, with 12 bases between. Germline values: CDR1 SQVTM, CDR2 ANQGSEA. This CDR3 spans 13 amino acids. CDR3 DNA: TGCAGCGTTGAATCCCCCCAGGATTATGGCTACACCTTC. Its protein is CSVESPQDYGYTF.

J is TRBJ1-6 and V is TRBV27; tentatively, D is TRBD1 (5 bases). The CDR3 sequence is 14 residues long. Trimming removed 6 bases at V and 3 bases at J, with 9 bases between. CDR1 and CDR2 (germline): MNHEY, SMNVEV (reference sequence). DNA for the CDR3: TGTGCCAGCAGGGCAGGGTTCTATAATTCACCCCTCCACTTT. Translating gives CASRAGFYNSPLHF.